The 21 T cell receptor beta chains listed next were all sequenced from one sample in a study of PD-1 blockade in classical Hodgkin lymphoma. TCRdb's table, derived via immunoSEQ multiplex PCR, lists solely in-frame clones and lacks some. The sample records about 40,000 clones, roughly four fifths being singletons. No patient escaped relapse after autologous stem cell transplantation, and brentuximab vedotin exposure varied. The sequencing used peripheral blood mononuclear cells (PBMCs), collected at baseline. These receptors were taken from a human donor with classical Hodgkin lymphoma.

A single count supports this clone. The chain couples TRBV11-3 to TRBJ2-1; TRBD1 aligns across 7 bases. Germline V gene data show CDR1 as SGHNT and CDR2 as YENEEA. The CDR3 runs to 15 residues. V trimming: 3 bases; J trimming: 6 bases; junction bases outside the gene matches: 8. CDR3 DNA: TGTGCCAGCAGCTTCCTCGGACAGGCAGGCAATGAGCAGTTCTTC. It yields the protein CASSFLGQAGNEQFF.

The genes are TRBV5-6 and TRBJ1-1; D is undetermined. V shed 0 bases and J shed 0 bases, with 9 bases lying between them. This CDR3 has 15 residues. Germline values: CDR1 SGHDT, CDR2 YYEEEE. The CDR3 loop is CASSLGARMNTEAFF. CDR3 in DNA: TGTGCCAGCAGCTTGGGGGCCCGAATGAACACTGAAGCTTTCTTT.

The V gene is TRBV28, the J gene TRBJ2-7; TRBD2 matches at 8 bases. Trimming removed 4 bases from V and 2 bases from J; junction bases left unmatched: 10. This CDR3 is 16 amino acids long. The V gene's germline CDR1 is MDHEN and CDR2 SYDVKM. CDR3 sequence reads: CASSYPLGRGTYEQYF. In DNA, the CDR3 is TGTGCCAGCAGTTATCCCCTCGGGAGGGGGACCTACGAGCAGTACTTC.

This chain links TRBV5-6 with TRBJ2-3, with a possible D match to TRBD1 (6 bases). The CDR3 consists of 16 residues. Germline V gene data show CDR1 as SGHDT and CDR2 as YYEEEE. Trimming pared 6 bases from V and 0 bases from J, leaving 17 bases between. The CDR3 spells CASTTSYRVSTDTQYF. The CDR3 nucleotides are TGTGCCAGCACCACTTCATACAGGGTTAGCACAGATACGCAGTATTTT.

This chain joins TRBV21-1 and TRBJ2-2; TRBD1, the table's D call, was not compared with the DNA. TRBV21-1 constitutes a pseudogene. This CDR3 is built from 14 residues. The CDR3 spells CASSSPGTTGELFF. The CDR3 DNA reads as TGTGCCAGCAGCAGTCCCGGGACAACCGGGGAGCTGTTTTTT.

This clone appeared a single time. This chain uses TRBV6-5 with TRBJ1-6, with 7 bases matching TRBD1. The CDR3 spans 15 residues. CDR1 and CDR2 from the germline V gene are MNHEY and SVGAGI. V lost 6 bases to trimming and J lost 9 bases; unmatched junction nucleotides: 11. CDR3 bases: TGTGCCAGCAGCCTCCGGGCAGGGGGTGGTTCACCCCTCCACTTT. Translated, it gives CASSLRAGGGSPLHF.

This sequence joins TRBV27 and TRBJ2-1; 9 bases are shared with TRBD2. Per the germline V gene, CDR1 is MNHEY and CDR2 is SMNVEV (reference sequence). The V gene end was trimmed by 6 bases and the J gene end by 6 bases; junction bases not matched to a gene: 9. The CDR3 has 15 residues. The CDR3 DNA follows: TGTGCCAGCAGGAACGGAGCGGGAGGATTCAATGAGCAGTTCTTC. This translates into CASRNGAGGFNEQFF.

The chain is built from TRBV6-6 and TRBJ2-3; weak D call: TRBD2 (6 bases). This CDR3 region has 15 residues. Trimming left V 2 bases short and J 1 base short, with 10 bases between. The germline V gene has CDR1 MNHNY and CDR2 SVGAGI (reference sequence). CDR3 sequence (DNA): TGTGCCAGCAGTTACGCCGGGACTGGCACAGATACGCAGTATTTT. Amino acids: CASSYAGTGTDTQYF.

The chain is built from TRBV7-9 and TRBJ2-1, with D perhaps matching TRBD1 or TRBD2 (5 bases each). The CDR3 spans 14 residues. Germline CDR1 SEHNR, CDR2 FQNEAQ (reference sequence). Trimming removed 8 bases at V and 0 bases at J, with 11 bases between. Here the CDR3 reads CASLSGSSYNEQFF. The CDR3 nucleotides read TGTGCCAGCTTATCAGGGAGCTCCTACAATGAGCAGTTCTTC. Combining the CDR3 with reference TRBV7-9 and TRBJ2-1 gives the whole variable domain DTGVSQNPRHKITKRGQNVTFRCDPISEHNRLYWYRQTLGQGPEFLTYFQNEAQLEKSRLLSDRFSAERPKGSFSTLEIQRTEQGDSAMYLCASLSGSSYNEQFFGPGTRLTVL.

The genes are TRBV27 and TRBJ2-1; the match to TRBD1 covers 10 bases. This CDR3 spans 14 amino acids. Germline lookup yields CDR1 MNHEY and CDR2 SMNVEV (reference sequence). V dropped 5 bases and J dropped 8; count of bases not matched to a gene: 6. CDR3 residues: CASSRWTGGYEQFF. In DNA, the CDR3 is TGTGCCAGCAGTCGGTGGACAGGGGGGTATGAGCAGTTCTTC.

This rearrangement joins TRBV11-3 to TRBJ2-1, with D perhaps TRBD2 (5 bases). Trimming shortened V by 5 bases and J by 4 bases, and 9 bases separated the two germline ends. The germline V gene encodes CDR1 SGHNT and CDR2 YENEEA. The CDR3 runs to 13 residues. This CDR3 is CASSLGLYNEQFF. CDR3 coding DNA: TGTGCCAGCAGCCTAGGACTGTACAATGAGCAGTTCTTC.

The V call is TRBV28, the J call TRBJ2-5, with 8 bases fitting TRBD1. From germline, CDR1 is MDHEN and CDR2 SYDVKM. The trim removed 6 bases at V and 7 bases at J, leaving 13 bases unmatched. The length of the CDR3 is 15 residues. The CDR3: CASSTHQGAVPTQYF. The DNA of the CDR3 is TGTGCCAGCAGCACACACCAGGGGGCAGTTCCGACCCAGTACTTC.

The J gene is TRBJ2-5, the V gene TRBV19, with 7 positions matching TRBD2. The CDR3 runs to 16 residues. V dropped 1 base and J dropped 1; count of bases not matched to a gene: 6. The germline V gene encodes CDR1 LNHDA and CDR2 SQIVND (reference sequence). This chain's CDR3 is CASSIGGGPGQETQYF. In DNA form, the CDR3 reads TGTGCCAGTAGTATAGGGGGGGGACCTGGCCAAGAGACCCAGTACTTC.

The chain carries TRBV11-2 and TRBJ2-1; 9 bases match TRBD2. V shed 3 bases, J shed 0 bases, and the junction held 9 bases outside the gene matches. Germline V lookup: CDR1 SGHAT, CDR2 FQNNGV. The CDR3 runs to 18 residues. CDR3 region: CASSLKLAGLSSYNEQFF. Here the CDR3 DNA reads TGTGCCAGCAGCTTGAAACTAGCGGGTCTGAGCTCCTACAATGAGCAGTTCTTC.

The V and J genes are TRBV5-4 and TRBJ1-1; D is unclear. V was trimmed by 2 bases and J by 3 bases, leaving 11 bases between them. CDR3 length: 14 residues. From germline, CDR1 is SGHNT and CDR2 YYREEE (reference sequence). CDR3 amino acids: CASSLAGPYTEAFF. The CDR3 DNA reads as TGTGCCAGCAGCTTAGCAGGACCGTACACTGAAGCTTTCTTT.

The V and J genes are TRBV28 and TRBJ1-1, with D unresolved. Trimming took off 3 bases at V and 6 bases at J, with 14 bases between the two ends. From germline, CDR1 is MDHEN and CDR2 SYDVKM. This CDR3 comprises 14 residues. The CDR3 reads CASSLEGGSSEAFF. The CDR3 bases are TGTGCCAGCAGTTTGGAGGGAGGGAGTTCTGAAGCTTTCTTT.

This rearrangement joins TRBV6-5 to TRBJ1-2; TRBD1 might be the D (5 bases). The V end lost 2 bases, the J end lost 5 bases, and 15 bases lay between the germline ends. The CDR3 is 15 residues long. Germline V gene data show CDR1 as MNHEY and CDR2 as SVGAGI. The CDR3 here is CASSYGRGFRYGYTF. The CDR3, as DNA: TGTGCCAGCAGTTACGGGAGGGGTTTTAGATATGGCTACACCTTC.

V gene TRBV5-4 combines with J gene TRBJ1-1; 9 bases line up with TRBD1. The CDR3 length is 15 residues. V was clipped by 3 bases and J by 6 bases; unmatched bases: 9. Germline CDR1 SGHNT, CDR2 YYREEE (reference sequence). The CDR3 nucleotides are TGTGCCAGCAGCTCCTCACGGGGACAGGGCGCTGAAGCTTTCTTT. It encodes CASSSSRGQGAEAFF.

This chain joins TRBV4-1 and TRBJ2-4; a possible D gene is TRBD2 (5 bases). The CDR3 runs 15 residues. Looked up from germline, CDR1 is MGHRA and CDR2 is YSYEKL. Trimming cost V 5 bases and J 1 base, with 12 bases left between them. CDR3 coding DNA: TGCGCCAGCAGCGAGGATGGGAGTGCCAAAAACATTCAGTACTTC. Its protein is CASSEDGSAKNIQYF.

This chain joins TRBV28 and TRBJ2-3, with 8 bases aligning to TRBD2. The CDR3 is made up of 16 amino acids. V trimming: 1 base; J trimming: 4 bases; junction bases outside the gene matches: 7. Per germline, CDR1 MDHEN and CDR2 SYDVKM. The CDR3 region has the DNA TGTGCCAGCAGTTTATCCTCGGGAGGGCTGCCAGATACGCAGTATTTT. It specifies CASSLSSGGLPDTQYF.

This chain links TRBV7-2 with TRBJ2-2; TRBD1 agrees at 7 bases. Trimming at V came to 1 base and at J to 5 bases, leaving 1 base not matched to a gene. The CDR3 consists of 14 residues. Germline assignment: CDR1 SGHTA and CDR2 FQGNSA. The CDR3 protein is CASSLVQGTGELFF. CDR3 nucleotide sequence: TGTGCCAGCAGCTTAGTACAGGGGACCGGGGAGCTGTTTTTT.